Below, 21 T cell receptor beta chains from the same sample are listed, as sequenced in a study of Ad26.COV2.S vaccination and SARS-CoV-2 variants. Described treatment: around 19 received Ad26.COV2.S at low or high dose, single or two shots; about 5 received placebo; per-sample allocation not given. Day 63 after the first injection of vaccine or placebo was the sampling time. TCRdb keeps only in-frame clones here, not all; method: immunoSEQ multiplex PCR. Here the sample spans 350,000 to 400,000 clones, 75% to 90% being singletons. The sequencing here drew on peripheral blood, taken in a trial of Ad26.COV2.S vaccine versus placebo. Receptors originate from a person between 18 and 59 years old who received the Ad26.COV2.S COVID-19 vaccine or a placebo.

This clone has only one observation. The chain uses TRBV25-1 and TRBJ1-6, with D maybe TRBD1 (5 bases). Trimming took off 7 bases at V and 6 bases at J, with 13 bases between the two ends. CDR1 and CDR2 (germline): MGHDK, SYGVNS. The CDR3 covers 14 residues. CDR3 in amino acids: CASTLGALNSPLHF. The CDR3 nucleotides read TGTGCCAGCACCCTTGGGGCCCTTAATTCACCCCTCCACTTT.

As to this clone: Compared with germline, one end of the junction differs, possibly owing to a read error. V is TRBV27 and J is TRBJ1-2, with 11 bases aligning to TRBD1. There are 16 residues in the CDR3. CDR1 and CDR2 from the germline V gene are MNHEY and SMNVEV (reference sequence). CDR3 sequence (DNA): TGTGCCAGCAGCTTATCCGGACAGGGGGCCGGGAATGGCTACACCTTC. Translating it yields CASSLSGQGAGNGYTF.

The genes are TRBV15 and TRBJ2-1, with D hard to call. The germline gives CDR1 LNHNV, CDR2 YYDKDF (reference sequence). CDR3 length: 15 amino acids. Trimming took 0 bases from V and 3 from J, leaving 9 bases between them. CDR3 protein: CATSRDPASYNEQFF. In DNA, the CDR3 is TGTGCCACCAGCAGAGATCCAGCTAGCTACAATGAGCAGTTCTTC.

Details on this clone: One junction end does not reproduce the germline sequence, and a read error may be involved. The CDR3 DNA sequence: TGTGCCAGCAGCTTAGAGGACATCGGCGTTGTCTTT. Translated, it gives CASSLEDIGVVF. This chain connects TRBV7-9 to TRBJ1-1; tentative D call: TRBD1 (5 bases). Germline CDR1 reads SEHNR; CDR2 reads FQNEAQ (reference sequence). The CDR3 is made up of 12 amino acids.

The chain is built from TRBV5-4 and TRBJ2-5; no clear D gene. This CDR3 has 16 residues. Looked up from germline, CDR1 is SGHNT and CDR2 is YYREEE (reference sequence). With 0 bases removed from V and 1 base from J, the gap between germline ends came to 13 bases. In DNA form, the CDR3 reads TGTGCCAGCAGCTTGGAACCGGAAGCTAGCCAAGAGACCCAGTACTTC. It encodes CASSLEPEASQETQYF. Full variable domain (outside the CDR3, taken from reference TRBV5-4 and TRBJ2-5): ETGVTQSPTHLIKTRGQQVTLRCSSQSGHNTVSWYQQALGQGPQFIFQYYREEENGRGNFPPRFSGLQFPNYSSELNVNALELDDSALYLCASSLEPEASQETQYFGPGTRLLVL.

This chain's CDR3 is CASSLGEGVDNEQFF. The CDR3, as DNA: TGCGCCAGCTCTCTTGGGGAGGGGGTAGACAATGAGCAGTTCTTC. The chain uses TRBV10-2 and TRBJ2-1; D may be TRBD2 (7 bases). CDR3 size: 15 residues. CDR1 and CDR2 from the germline V gene are WSHSY and SAAADI. The V end lost 8 bases, the J end lost 5 bases, and 19 bases lay between the germline ends.

The chain couples TRBV7-2 to TRBJ1-5; possibly TRBD1 for D (6 bases). V was shortened by 3 bases and J by 7 bases, with 10 bases between the two germline ends. There are 13 residues in the CDR3. Germline V gives CDR1 SGHTA, CDR2 FQGNSA. The CDR3 DNA reads as TGTGCCAGCAGCTTCATAGGGGGACAGCCCCAGCATTTT. This translates into CASSFIGGQPQHF.

This clone was counted between two and nine times. Here the CDR3 DNA reads TGTGCCAGCAGTGAGGCAGGGGGGATAAACTATGGCTACACCTTC. It codes for CASSEAGGINYGYTF. The J gene is TRBJ1-2, the V gene TRBV2; 7 bases map to TRBD1. Germline-derived CDR1 and CDR2 are SNHLY and FYNNEI. The CDR3 totals 15 residues. V lost 3 bases to trimming and J lost 2 bases; unmatched junction nucleotides: 6.

The CDR3 spells CASSAPGTKNNEQFF. The CDR3 nucleotides are TGTGCCAGCAGCGCACCGGGAACTAAAAACAATGAGCAGTTCTTC. V is TRBV7-9 and J is TRBJ2-1; the D gene is possibly TRBD2 (5 bases). The germline V and J ends were trimmed by 5 bases and 5 bases, with 16 bases remaining between them. Germline V gene data show CDR1 as SEHNR and CDR2 as FQNEAQ (reference sequence). This CDR3 is 15 amino acids long.

The V and J genes are TRBV5-5 and TRBJ1-6; D possibly corresponds to TRBD1 (6 bases). V was clipped by 0 bases and J by 8 bases, with 12 bases between them. The CDR3 runs to 15 residues. Per germline, CDR1 SGHKS and CDR2 YYEKEE (reference sequence). The CDR3 nucleotides read TGTGCCAGCAGCTTGGGACAGGCGCAACATTCACCCCTCCACTTT. Protein product: CASSLGQAQHSPLHF.

The V gene is TRBV2, the J gene TRBJ1-6; D gene uncertain. CDR3 length: 13 residues. The ends were cut back, 4 bases at V and 11 bases at J, with 12 bases in the middle. Germline V gene lookup returns CDR1 SNHLY and CDR2 FYNNEI. The CDR3 loop is CASSALSLPPLHF. CDR3 in DNA: TGTGCCAGCAGTGCCCTCTCCTTACCACCCCTCCACTTT.

The V call is TRBV5-1, the J call TRBJ2-5, with 7 bases identical to TRBD2. CDR3 length equals 16 residues. V was clipped by 4 bases and J by 2 bases; unmatched bases: 11. Looked up from germline, CDR1 is SGHRS and CDR2 is YFSETQ. CDR3 residues: CASSLRGGLAQETQYF. In DNA, the CDR3 is TGCGCCAGCAGCCTCCGCGGGGGTCTGGCGCAAGAGACCCAGTACTTC.

This chain joins TRBV7-8 and TRBJ2-3, with D perhaps matching TRBD1 (6 bases). V was shortened by 2 bases and J by 3 bases, with 15 bases between the two germline ends. CDR3 size: 16 residues. Germline V gene sequence: CDR1 SGHVS, CDR2 FQNEAQ. This CDR3 reads CASSLFKGGATDTQYF. CDR3 in DNA: TGTGCCAGCAGCTTATTTAAAGGGGGTGCTACAGATACGCAGTATTTT.

This chain uses TRBV29-1 with TRBJ2-7, with 7 nucleotides matching TRBD1. J lost 0 bases, V lost 7 bases, and 3 bases had no gene match. CDR3 length: 12 residues. CDR1 is SQVTM, CDR2 ANQGSEA, per germline. In nucleotides, the CDR3 is TGCAGCGCAGGGACAGACTCCTACGAGCAGTACTTC. Amino acid sequence: CSAGTDSYEQYF.

V gene TRBV5-1 combines with J gene TRBJ2-3, with 14 bases matching TRBD2. V was clipped by 1 base and J by 0 bases; unmatched bases: 4. The CDR3 loop spans 18 amino acids. Germline V gene data show CDR1 as SGHRS and CDR2 as YFSETQ. The CDR3 spells CASSLLGLAGVSTDTQYF. CDR3 DNA sequence: TGCGCCAGCAGCTTGTTGGGACTAGCGGGGGTGAGCACAGATACGCAGTATTTT.

The V and J genes are TRBV2 and TRBJ2-3, with 11 bases that match TRBD2. The germline gives CDR1 SNHLY, CDR2 FYNNEI. The CDR3 extends over 15 amino acids. J lost 1 base, V lost 6 bases, and 3 bases had no gene match. In DNA form, the CDR3 reads TGTGCCAGCAGGTTGGGACTAGCGGGCACAGATACGCAGTATTTT. Its translation is CASRLGLAGTDTQYF.

This clone is a singleton in its sample. The chain employs TRBV19 and TRBJ1-5; no clear D. The CDR3 length is 16 residues. V gave up 1 base and J gave up 3 bases, with 13 bases separating them. Germline CDR1 and CDR2: LNHDA and SQIVND (reference sequence). CDR3 sequence reads: CASSIVSVRNNQPQHF. DNA for the CDR3: TGTGCCAGTAGTATAGTTTCGGTAAGAAACAATCAGCCCCAGCATTTT.

This chain connects TRBV20-1 to TRBJ1-2; D remains unclear. The CDR3 consists of 13 residues. Germline-derived CDR1 and CDR2 are DFQATT and SNEGSKA (reference sequence). Trimming cost V 3 bases and J 4 bases, with 12 bases left between them. CDR3 nucleotides: TGCAGTGCTAGTACACGGACGCTCTATGGCTACACCTTC. This sequence encodes CSASTRTLYGYTF.

CDR3 DNA sequence: TGCGCCAGCAGTGTGGGGTCACTGGCCAAAAACATTCAGTACTTC. Its translation: CASSVGSLAKNIQYF. The chain recombines TRBV10-2 with TRBJ2-4; D ambiguous. The CDR3 is made up of 15 amino acids. Germline V gene data show CDR1 as WSHSY and CDR2 as SAAADI. The V end was cut by 4 bases, the J end by 1 base, with 11 bases between.

The chain uses TRBV18 and TRBJ2-2; D unresolved. The germline V gene encodes CDR1 KGHSH and CDR2 LQKENI. V dropped 0 bases and J dropped 0 bases, with 8 bases sitting between them. CDR3 length: 16 residues. The CDR3 sequence is CASSPPDGPNTGELFF. The CDR3 coding sequence is TGTGCCAGCTCACCACCCGACGGGCCGAACACCGGGGAGCTGTTTTTT.

This sequence joins TRBV20-1 and TRBJ1-2; no reliable D call. Per the germline V gene, CDR1 is DFQATT and CDR2 is SNEGSKA (reference sequence). The length of the CDR3 is 12 residues. Trimming left V 3 bases short and J 8 bases short, with 13 bases between. As DNA, the CDR3 is TGCAGTGCTAGTAGTGGCTCTGGGGGCTACACCTTC. It is translated as CSASSGSGGYTF.